This passage covers 8 T cell receptor beta chains from one sample sequenced in a study of vaccination effects on CD4 cells after COVID-19. Assay: immunoSEQ multiplex PCR; the TCRdb copy retains only in-frame clones and omits some. The sample carries tens of thousands of clones, about three quarters recorded once. The antigens these receptors bind are not known. After expansion with viral peptide pools in the ViraFEST assay, antigen-specific CD4+ T cells were sequenced. Following an approximately ten-day culture, CD4+ T cells were purified. According to PCR results, the person was infected with SARS-CoV-2 between March and December 2020. This material consisted of CD4+ T cells from PBMCs cultured with SARS-CoV-2 spike peptides, taken before COVID-19 vaccination. The receptor source for this set is a human donor who had a prior SARS-CoV-2 infection.

The chain employs TRBV10-3 and TRBJ2-3; D call uncertain. The CDR3 covers 12 residues. The V gene's germline CDR1 is ENHRY and CDR2 SYGVKD. Trimming stripped 6 bases from V and 0 bases from J, with 4 bases between. As DNA, the CDR3 is TGTGCCATCAGGGATAGCACAGATACGCAGTATTTT. This gives the protein CAIRDSTDTQYF.

The genes are TRBV28 and TRBJ1-5; the D is unclear. The germline V gene encodes CDR1 MDHEN and CDR2 SYDVKM. The CDR3 length is 12 residues. V was shortened by 3 bases and J by 6 bases, with 6 bases between the two germline ends. The CDR3 DNA reads TGTGCCAGCAGTTTCTCGGGTCAGCCCCAGCATTTT. Amino acids: CASSFSGQPQHF.

V usage is TRBV5-1 and J usage is TRBJ1-1; TRBD1 is a possible D gene (5 bases). This CDR3 region has 14 residues. Germline values: CDR1 SGHRS, CDR2 YFSETQ. Trimming took off 4 bases at V and 1 base at J, with 11 bases between the two ends. The CDR3 reads CASSPGGENTEAFF. As DNA, the CDR3 is TGCGCCAGCAGCCCGGGGGGGGAGAACACTGAAGCTTTCTTT.

The chain couples TRBV2 to TRBJ2-5; 8 bases are a match to TRBD1. Germline CDR1 and CDR2: SNHLY and FYNNEI. CDR3 size: 11 residues. CDR3: CATDRGETQYF. CDR3 DNA sequence: TGTGCTACCGACAGGGGAGAGACCCAGTACTTC.

This clone was observed a handful of times. The gene calls are TRBV7-3 and TRBJ2-1, with D possibly TRBD2 on 5 matching bases. Germline CDR1 reads SGHTA; CDR2 reads FQGTGA. V was cut by 2 bases and J by 12 bases, with 14 bases left in between. This CDR3 region has 13 residues. CDR3 nucleotide sequence: TGTGCCAGCAGCTTAGCCGGACTTACCCGGCAGTTCTTC. Amino acids: CASSLAGLTRQFF. Together with reference TRBV7-3 and TRBJ2-1, the CDR3 gives the full variable domain: GAGVSQTPSNKVTEKGKYVELRCDPISGHTALYWYRQSLGQGPEFLIYFQGTGAADDSGLPNDRFFAVRPEGSVSTLKIQRTERGDSAVYLCASSLAGLTRQFFGPGTRLTVL.

J is TRBJ2-2 and V is TRBV5-4; D perhaps matches TRBD1 (6 bases). The CDR3 consists of 14 residues. The germline V gene has CDR1 SGHNT and CDR2 YYREEE (reference sequence). V was clipped by 0 bases and J by 7 bases, with 10 bases between them. CDR3 region: CASSLGGQNGELFF. The CDR3 DNA sequence: TGTGCCAGCAGCTTGGGGGGACAAAACGGGGAGCTGTTTTTT.

The gene calls are TRBV12-5 and TRBJ1-1, with D perhaps matching TRBD1 (6 bases). Trimming shortened V by 2 bases and J by 4 bases, and 17 bases separated the two germline ends. This CDR3 spans 16 amino acids. CDR1 and CDR2 from the germline V gene are LGHNT and FRNRAP. In DNA form, the CDR3 reads TGTGCTAGTGGTTTGCCGCAGACAGGACGAATCACTGAAGCTTTCTTT. Translated: CASGLPQTGRITEAFF.

This clone was detected a few times. This rearrangement joins TRBV28 to TRBJ1-5; D unresolved. CDR1 is MDHEN and CDR2 is SYDVKM in the germline V gene. The length of the CDR3 is 12 residues. V was pared by 2 bases and J by 7 bases, with 6 bases between. Here the CDR3 reads CASSLVRQPQHF. CDR3 bases: TGTGCCAGCAGTTTAGTCCGGCAGCCCCAGCATTTT.